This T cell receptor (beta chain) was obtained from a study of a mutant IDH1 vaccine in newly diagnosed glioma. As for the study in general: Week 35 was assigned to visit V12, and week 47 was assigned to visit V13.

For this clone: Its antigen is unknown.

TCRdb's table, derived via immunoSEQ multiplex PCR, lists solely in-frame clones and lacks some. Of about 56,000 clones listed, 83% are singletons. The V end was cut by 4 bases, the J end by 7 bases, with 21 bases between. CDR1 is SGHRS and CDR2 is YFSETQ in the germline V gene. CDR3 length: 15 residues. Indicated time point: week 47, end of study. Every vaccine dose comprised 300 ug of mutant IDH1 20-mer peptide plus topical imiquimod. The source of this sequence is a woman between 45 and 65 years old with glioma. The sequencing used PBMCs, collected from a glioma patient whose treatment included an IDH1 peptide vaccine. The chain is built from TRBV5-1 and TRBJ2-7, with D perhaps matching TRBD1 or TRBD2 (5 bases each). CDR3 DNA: TGCGCCAGCAGCCCCGCTGGGGACCTACCAGAGGAGCAGTACTTC. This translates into CASSPAGDLPEEQYF.